Below, one T cell receptor beta chain is given with its context. Antigen specificity is unknown. V shed 6 bases, J shed 5 bases, and the junction held 9 bases outside the gene matches. The CDR3 loop spans 15 amino acids. CDR1 is LGHDT and CDR2 is YNNKEL in the germline V gene (reference sequence). High-throughput TCR beta sequencing covered peripheral CD8+ and CD4+ T cells. Controls were healthy donors (matched for age and sex). Random hexamers were used to reverse transcribe about 0.5 to 1 ug of RNA. Coverage of TCR beta CDR3 amplification by immunoSEQ multiplex PCR extended to 54 Vbeta and 13 Jbeta. One entry per CDR3 protein, called by TCRdb with MiXCR from the immunoSEQ multiplex PCR reads. The sample consists of around 200,000 distinct CDR3 sequences, 95% of them appearing once. This sample is part of a study of CD8 T cells in Susac syndrome. Study results and caveats: An acknowledgment was made by the study that its TCR sequencing and HLA analysis involved relatively few individuals.

Sequenced input: CD4+ T cells from PBMCs. This rearrangement joins TRBV3-1 to TRBJ2-2; 7 bases line up with TRBD2. This receptor was obtained from a human donor in good health. CDR3 loop: CASSPRGVGTGELFF. The DNA for the CDR3 is TGTGCCAGCAGTCCACGGGGGGTCGGGACCGGGGAGCTGTTTTTT.